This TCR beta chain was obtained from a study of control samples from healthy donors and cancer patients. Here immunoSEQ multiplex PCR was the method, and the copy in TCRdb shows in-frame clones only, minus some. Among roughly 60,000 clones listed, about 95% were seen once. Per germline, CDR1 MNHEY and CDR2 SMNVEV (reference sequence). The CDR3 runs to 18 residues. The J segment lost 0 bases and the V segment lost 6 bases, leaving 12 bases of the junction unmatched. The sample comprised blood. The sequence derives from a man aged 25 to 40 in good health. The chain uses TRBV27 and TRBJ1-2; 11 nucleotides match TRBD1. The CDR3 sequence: CASRLRTGGVGANYGYTF. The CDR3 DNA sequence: TGTGCCAGCAGGCTCAGGACAGGGGGCGTTGGGGCTAACTATGGCTACACCTTC.